This T cell receptor (beta chain) is from a study of quantifying T cell responses using KT2 cells. Study-level information: cDNA was made from DNase-treated RNA using alpha and beta constant primers.

Points from the study as a whole: Very high KT2 spike-in numbers caused saturation in KT2 sequence detection. Even the lowest spike-in, about one KT2 cell per 100,000 PBMC, yielded detectable KT2 sequences.

CDR1 and CDR2 (germline): SQVTM, ANQGSEA. The CDR3 covers 11 residues. Between the trimmed V and J ends, which lost 7 bases and 9 bases, there was a span of 13 bases. Each cDNA got a UMI-containing oligo ligated at its 3' end. First-round PCR used roughly 4 cycles and beta primers RC1.1 and RC1.2 covering TRBC1 and TRBC2. TCRdb processed the UMI-ligation and nested PCR reads anew with MiXCR; each CDR3 protein has one entry. This table holds about 33,000 distinct CDR3 sequences, 10% to 13% found once. Unfractionated PBMC were spiked with known numbers of KT2 clone cells. Different KT2-to-PBMC ratios were created with a constant PBMC count. This clonotype appeared many times. Its antigen remains unknown.

The source material was PBMCs spiked with cells of the T cell clone KT2. The TCR sequence derives from a human donor. The J gene is TRBJ2-1, the V gene TRBV29-1; D is uncertain. The CDR3 DNA reads TGCAGCGCTGGGCCCGTCTTTGAGCAGTTCTTC. Residues: CSAGPVFEQFF.